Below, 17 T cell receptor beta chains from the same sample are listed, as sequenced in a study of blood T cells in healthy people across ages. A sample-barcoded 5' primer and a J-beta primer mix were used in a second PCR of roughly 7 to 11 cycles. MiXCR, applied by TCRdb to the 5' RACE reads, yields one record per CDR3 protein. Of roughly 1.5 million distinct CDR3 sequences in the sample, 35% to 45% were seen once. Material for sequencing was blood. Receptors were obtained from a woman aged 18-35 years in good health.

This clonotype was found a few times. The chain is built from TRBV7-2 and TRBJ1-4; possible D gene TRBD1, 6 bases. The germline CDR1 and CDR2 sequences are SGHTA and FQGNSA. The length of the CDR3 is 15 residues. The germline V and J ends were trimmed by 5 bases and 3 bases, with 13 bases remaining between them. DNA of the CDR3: TGTGCCAGCAGCCACCTACAGGGCCCTAATGAAAAACTGTTTTTT. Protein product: CASSHLQGPNEKLFF.

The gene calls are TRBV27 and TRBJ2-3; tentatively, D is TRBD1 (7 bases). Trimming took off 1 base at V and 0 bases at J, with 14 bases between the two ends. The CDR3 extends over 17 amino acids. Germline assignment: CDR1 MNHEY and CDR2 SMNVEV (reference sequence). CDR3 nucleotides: TGTGCCAGCAGTTTATTGGGGCCAGGGGGGAGCACAGATACGCAGTATTTT. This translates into CASSLLGPGGSTDTQYF.

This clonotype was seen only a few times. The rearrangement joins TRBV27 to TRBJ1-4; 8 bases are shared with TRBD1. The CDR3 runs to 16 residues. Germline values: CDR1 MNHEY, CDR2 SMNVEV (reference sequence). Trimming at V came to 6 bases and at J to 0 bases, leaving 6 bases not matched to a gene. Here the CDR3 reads CASRTQGAATNEKLFF. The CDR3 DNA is TGTGCCAGCAGAACTCAGGGGGCTGCAACTAATGAAAAACTGTTTTTT.

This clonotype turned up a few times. CDR3 sequence reads: CASSHGVQGDQETQYF. The CDR3 DNA reads as TGCGCCAGCAGCCATGGGGTACAAGGAGATCAAGAGACCCAGTACTTC. The V and J genes are TRBV4-3 and TRBJ2-5; D ambiguous. Trimming removed 3 bases at V and 2 bases at J, with 16 bases between. Germline V CDR1 and CDR2: LGHNA, YSLEER. The CDR3 sequence is 16 residues long.

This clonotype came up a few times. Here the CDR3 reads CAPTGGKTDTQYF. In DNA form, the CDR3 reads TGTGCTCCCACTGGCGGAAAAACAGATACGCAGTATTTT. V gene TRBV7-8 combines with J gene TRBJ2-3; D is undetermined. Looked up from germline, CDR1 is SGHVS and CDR2 is FQNEAQ. The CDR3 has 13 amino acids.

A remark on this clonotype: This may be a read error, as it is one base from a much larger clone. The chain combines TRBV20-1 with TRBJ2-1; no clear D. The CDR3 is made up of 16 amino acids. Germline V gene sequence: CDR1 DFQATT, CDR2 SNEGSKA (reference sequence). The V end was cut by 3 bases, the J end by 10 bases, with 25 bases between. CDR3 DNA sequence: TGCAGTGCTAGGAGCTACAGTACGCCTTACTCCTACGAGCAGTTCTTC. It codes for CSARSYSTPYSYEQFF.

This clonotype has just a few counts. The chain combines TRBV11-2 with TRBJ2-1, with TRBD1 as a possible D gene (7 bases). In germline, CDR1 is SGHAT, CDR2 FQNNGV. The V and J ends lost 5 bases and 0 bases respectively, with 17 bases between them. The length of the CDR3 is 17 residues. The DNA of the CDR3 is TGTGCCAGCAGCCGAGGAGGGGGCACGAGCTCCTACAATGAGCAGTTCTTC. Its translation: CASSRGGGTSSYNEQFF.

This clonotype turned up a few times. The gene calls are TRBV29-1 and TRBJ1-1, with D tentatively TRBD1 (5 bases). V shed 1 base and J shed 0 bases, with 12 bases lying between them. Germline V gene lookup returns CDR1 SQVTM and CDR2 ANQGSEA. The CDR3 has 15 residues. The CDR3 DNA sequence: TGCAGCGTTGAAGGGGGGTTCAGGGTGAACACTGAAGCTTTCTTT. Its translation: CSVEGGFRVNTEAFF. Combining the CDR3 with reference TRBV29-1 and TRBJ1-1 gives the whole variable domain SAVISQKPSRDICQRGTSLTIQCQVDSQVTMMFWYRQQPGQSLTLIATANQGSEATYESGFVIDKFPISRPNLTFSTLTVSNMSPEDSSIYLCSVEGGFRVNTEAFFGQGTRLTVV.

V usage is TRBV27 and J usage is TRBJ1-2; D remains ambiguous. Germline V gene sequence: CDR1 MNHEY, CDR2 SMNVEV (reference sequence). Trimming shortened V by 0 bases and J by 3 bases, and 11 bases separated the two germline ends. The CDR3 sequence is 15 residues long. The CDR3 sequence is CASSLSAPGHYGYTF. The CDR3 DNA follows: TGTGCCAGCAGTTTATCGGCCCCAGGCCACTATGGCTACACCTTC.

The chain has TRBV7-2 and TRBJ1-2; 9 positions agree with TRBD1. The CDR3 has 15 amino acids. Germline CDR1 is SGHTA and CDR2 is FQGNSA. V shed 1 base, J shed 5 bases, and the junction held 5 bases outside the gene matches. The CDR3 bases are TGTGCCAGCAGCTTAGACAGGGGGCCGGCATATGGCTACACCTTC. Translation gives CASSLDRGPAYGYTF.

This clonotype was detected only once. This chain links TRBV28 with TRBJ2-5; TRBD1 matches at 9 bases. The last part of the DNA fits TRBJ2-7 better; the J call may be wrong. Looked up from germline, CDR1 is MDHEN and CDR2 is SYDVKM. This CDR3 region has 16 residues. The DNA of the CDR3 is TGTGCCAGCAGTCGACAATCCGGGACAGGGAGTGCCGAGCAGTACTTC. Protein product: CASSRQSGTGSAEQYF.

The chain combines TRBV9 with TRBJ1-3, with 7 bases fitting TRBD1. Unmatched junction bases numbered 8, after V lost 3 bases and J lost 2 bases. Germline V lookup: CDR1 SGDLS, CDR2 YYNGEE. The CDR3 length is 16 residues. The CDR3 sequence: CASSATGEWTGNTIYF. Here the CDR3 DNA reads TGTGCCAGCAGCGCCACAGGGGAATGGACTGGAAACACCATATATTTT. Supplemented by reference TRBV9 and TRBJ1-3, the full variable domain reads DSGVTQTPKHLITATGQRVTLRCSPRSGDLSVYWYQQSLDQGLQFLIQYYNGEERAKGNILERFSAQQFPDLHSELNLSSLELGDSALYFCASSATGEWTGNTIYFGEGSWLTVV.

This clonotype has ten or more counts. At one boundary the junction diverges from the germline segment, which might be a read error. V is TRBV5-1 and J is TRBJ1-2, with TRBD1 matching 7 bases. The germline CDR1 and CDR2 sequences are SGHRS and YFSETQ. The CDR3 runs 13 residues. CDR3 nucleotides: TGTGCCAGCAGCACGGGACAGTACTATGGCTACACCTTC. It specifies CASSTGQYYGYTF.

The CDR3 sequence: CSATSGVSSYNEQFF. The CDR3 bases are TGCAGTGCTACCAGCGGAGTGAGCTCCTACAATGAGCAGTTCTTC. The rearrangement links TRBV20-1 to TRBJ2-1, with D perhaps matching TRBD2 (5 bases). CDR1 is DFQATT and CDR2 is SNEGSKA in the germline V gene (reference sequence). The CDR3 consists of 15 residues. The V end lost 4 bases, the J end lost 0 bases, and 13 bases lay between the germline ends.

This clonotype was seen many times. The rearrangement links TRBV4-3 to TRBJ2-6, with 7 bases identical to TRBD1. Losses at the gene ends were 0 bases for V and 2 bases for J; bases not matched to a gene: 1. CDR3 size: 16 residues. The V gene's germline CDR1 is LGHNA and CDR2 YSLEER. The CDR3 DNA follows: TGCGCCAGCAGCCAAGAAGGGGGCGCTGGGGCCAACGTCCTGACTTTC. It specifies CASSQEGGAGANVLTF.

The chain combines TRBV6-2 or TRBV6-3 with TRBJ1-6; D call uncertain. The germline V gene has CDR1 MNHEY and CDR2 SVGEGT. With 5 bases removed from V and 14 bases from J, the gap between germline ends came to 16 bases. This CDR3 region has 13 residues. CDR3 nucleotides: TGTGCCAGCAGTCTTCCGCCGATTTGGGCCCTCCACTTT. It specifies CASSLPPIWALHF.

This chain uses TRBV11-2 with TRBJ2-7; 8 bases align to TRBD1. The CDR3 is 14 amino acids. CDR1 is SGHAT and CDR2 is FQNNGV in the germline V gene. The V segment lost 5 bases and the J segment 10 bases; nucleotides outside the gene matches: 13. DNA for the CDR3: TGTGCCAGCAGCCTGGCGCTGGGACAGGCAGCACAGTACTTC. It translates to CASSLALGQAAQYF.